This T cell receptor (beta chain) was observed in a study of immune characterization of retroperitoneal liposarcoma. Each CDR3 protein gets one entry after TCRdb re-called the PCR reads with MiXCR. The sample lists 8,000 to 11,000 distinct CDR3 sequences; 28% were seen once. This clonotype was seen more than once but under ten times. The sample was tumor tissue. This receptor was obtained from a female donor with retroperitoneal liposarcoma.

The CDR3 nucleotides are TGTGCCAGCGGAGCCTACGAGCAGTACTTC. Translated: CASGAYEQYF. V usage is TRBV6-1 and J usage is TRBJ2-5; the D is unclear. The J call is in doubt because the DNA end fits TRBJ2-7 better. The CDR3 sequence is 10 residues long. Germline-derived CDR1 and CDR2 are MNHNS and SASEGT.